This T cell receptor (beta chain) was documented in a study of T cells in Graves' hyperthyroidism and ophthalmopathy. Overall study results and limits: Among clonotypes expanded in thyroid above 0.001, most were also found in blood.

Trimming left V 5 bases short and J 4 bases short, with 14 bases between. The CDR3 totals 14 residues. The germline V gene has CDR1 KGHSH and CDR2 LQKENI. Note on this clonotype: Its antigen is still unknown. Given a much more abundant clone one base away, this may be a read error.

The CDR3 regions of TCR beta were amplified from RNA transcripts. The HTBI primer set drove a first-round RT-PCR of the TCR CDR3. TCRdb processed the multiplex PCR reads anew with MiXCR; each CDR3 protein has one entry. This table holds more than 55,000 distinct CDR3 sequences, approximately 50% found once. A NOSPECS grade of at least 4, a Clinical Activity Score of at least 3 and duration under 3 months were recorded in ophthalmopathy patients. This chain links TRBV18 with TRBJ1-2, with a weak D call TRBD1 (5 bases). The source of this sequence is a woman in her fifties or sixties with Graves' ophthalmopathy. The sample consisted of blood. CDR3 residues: CASSSQGISYGYTF. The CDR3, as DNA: TGTGCCAGCTCATCCCAGGGTATTAGCTATGGCTACACCTTC.